The 10 T cell receptor beta chains given below trace back to one sample, sequenced in a study of CD8 T cells in ankylosing spondylitis. General study results and limits: Seemingly distinctive of ankylosing spondylitis blood was a TCR beta motif formed by eight highly homologous variants.

TCRdb re-derived calls from the 5' RACE reads in MiXCR, one entry per CDR3 protein. In the table there are about 200,000 distinct CDR3 sequences, approximately 7.3% of which are singletons. Their target antigens are unknown. The sample consisted of blood, either unsorted or a sorted T cell fraction (not recorded which). Receptors were obtained from a male donor with ankylosing spondylitis.

This clonotype was recorded at least ten times. CDR3 region: CASSPPVSGLGNTIYF. DNA of the CDR3: TGTGCCAGCTCACCACCGGTATCAGGTCTCGGAAACACCATATATTTT. The genes are TRBV18 and TRBJ1-3; D call uncertain. The CDR3 has 16 amino acids. CDR1 KGHSH and CDR2 LQKENI come from the germline V gene. Trimming stripped 0 bases from V and 4 bases from J, with 13 bases between.

This clonotype was counted ten times or more. The chain links TRBV12-3 or TRBV12-4 to TRBJ1-1; D gene unclear. The V end was cut by 1 base, the J end by 5 bases, with 14 bases between. The CDR3 has 15 residues. The CDR3 nucleotides are TGTGCCAGCAGTTTAGATTGGTTGGGGTATACTGAAGCTTTCTTT. It is translated as CASSLDWLGYTEAFF.

This clonotype was detected ten times or more. The chain couples TRBV27 to TRBJ2-7; 11 nucleotides align to TRBD2. J gave up 3 bases and V 5 bases, and 3 bases lay outside the gene matches. The CDR3 length is 14 residues. Looked up from germline, CDR1 is MNHEY and CDR2 is SMNVEV (reference sequence). The CDR3 sequence is CASSRTSGSYEQYF. CDR3 nucleotide sequence: TGTGCCAGCAGTAGAACTAGCGGGAGCTACGAGCAGTACTTC.

Many counts were recorded for this clonotype. This sequence joins TRBV4-3 and TRBJ2-7, with no clear D. The CDR3 runs to 14 residues. V was pared by 4 bases and J by 2 bases, with 12 bases between. Germline CDR1 and CDR2: LGHNA and YSLEER. For the CDR3, the DNA is TGCGCCAGCAGCCCCCAGGACCTCCCCTACGAGCAGTACTTC. Translated, it gives CASSPQDLPYEQYF.

The sample holds many counts of this clonotype. V is TRBV7-3 and J is TRBJ1-2; D remains unclear. With 1 base removed from V and 4 bases from J, the gap between germline ends came to 10 bases. CDR3 length: 14 residues. CDR1 SGHTA and CDR2 FQGTGA come from the germline V gene. Written as DNA, the CDR3 is TGTGCCAGCAGCTTAATTGGAGGTTCCTATGGCTACACCTTC. Its protein is CASSLIGGSYGYTF.

Ten or more counts support this clonotype. V and J are TRBV27 and TRBJ2-7, with D uncertain. This CDR3 comprises 13 residues. Trimming cost V 2 bases and J 9 bases, with 14 bases left between them. The germline V gene encodes CDR1 MNHEY and CDR2 SMNVEV (reference sequence). The CDR3: CASSLATGRGQYF. CDR3 coding DNA: TGTGCCAGCAGTTTAGCTACTGGGCGCGGGCAGTACTTC.

This clonotype was recorded a few times. The rearrangement uses TRBV9 and TRBJ2-1; TRBD2 agrees at 8 bases. The CDR3 has 15 amino acids. The junction had 13 bases not matched to a gene; V was cut back by 4 bases and J by 10 bases. Germline V gene data show CDR1 as SGDLS and CDR2 as YYNGEE. DNA of the CDR3: TGTGCCAGCAGCCCCCACCCCGGACTAGCCAAGGAGCAGTTCTTC. It is translated as CASSPHPGLAKEQFF.

This clonotype was counted only a few times. The junction shows a germline mismatch at one end, possibly a read error. The V call is TRBV7-7, the J call TRBJ1-6; D is undetermined. Germline CDR1 and CDR2: SSHAT and FNYEAQ (reference sequence). The CDR3 is made up of 13 amino acids. The CDR3 region has the DNA TGTGCTAGCAGCGGTGGGTTAGGTTCACCCCTCCACTTT. This codes for CASSGGLGSPLHF.

This clonotype appeared many times. The chain recombines TRBV2 with TRBJ2-2, with unresolved D. The CDR3 consists of 11 residues. Germline-derived CDR1 and CDR2 are SNHLY and FYNNEI. Trimming stripped 6 bases from V and 1 base from J, with 0 bases between. The DNA for the CDR3 is TGTGCCAGCAGGAACACCGGGGAGCTGTTTTTT. This encodes CASRNTGELFF. Combining the CDR3 with reference TRBV2 and TRBJ2-2 gives the whole variable domain EPEVTQTPSHQVTQMGQEVILRCVPISNHLYFYWYRQILGQKVEFLVSFYNNEISEKSEIFDDQFSVERPDGSNFTLKIRSTKLEDSAMYFCASRNTGELFFGEGSRLTVL.

This clonotype was observed many times. The chain uses TRBV2 and TRBJ1-2; 8 nucleotides match TRBD1. This CDR3 contains 13 residues. J was trimmed by 8 bases and V by 8 bases; bases with no gene match: 10. Germline V lookup: CDR1 SNHLY, CDR2 FYNNEI. The CDR3 region has the DNA TGTGCCAGCCTTGACAGGGGTGTAATCGGCTACACCTTC. It encodes CASLDRGVIGYTF.